Each of the 32 T cell receptor beta chains below was sequenced from the same sample in a study of post-analysis software for immune sequencing data. The library was made from cDNA and included unique molecular identifiers. Each CDR3 protein is one row after TCRdb ran MiXCR on the PCR reads. This repertoire shows hundreds of thousands of distinct CDR3 sequences, about 60% found once; its top ten account for around 11%. Findings of the study overall: Several TRBV segments (TRBV5-6, TRBV5-1 and TRBV20-1 among them) occurred more frequently in patients than in controls.

No cognate antigen is known for these TCRs. The sequenced sample consisted of blood. Receptor source: a girl aged 2 to 9 with multiple sclerosis.

As regards this clonotype: Mismatch with germline at one junction end may stem from a read error. This chain uses TRBV20-1 with TRBJ2-3; no clear D gene. The germline gives CDR1 DFQATT, CDR2 SNEGSKA (reference sequence). The CDR3 consists of 13 residues. The CDR3 spells CSAFLDLTDTLYF. For the CDR3, the DNA is TGCAGTGCTTTTCTGGACCTCACAGATACGCTGTATTTT.

This clonotype was seen only a few times. The V and J genes are TRBV2 and TRBJ2-7; D gene uncertain. The V gene's germline CDR1 is SNHLY and CDR2 FYNNEI. The CDR3 is 10 amino acids. Trimming shortened V by 4 bases and J by 2 bases, and 0 bases separated the two germline ends. The CDR3 loop reads CASSAYEQYF. Written as DNA, the CDR3 is TGTGCCAGCAGTGCCTACGAGCAGTACTTC.

This clonotype was counted a single time. This chain connects TRBV5-1 to TRBJ1-2; D might be TRBD1 (5 bases). Trimming took off 4 bases at V and 10 bases at J, with 26 bases between the two ends. CDR1 and CDR2 from the germline V gene are SGHRS and YFSETQ. CDR3 length: 16 amino acids. The CDR3 sequence: CASSMARQSHEDDYTF. CDR3 sequence (DNA): TGCGCCAGCAGCATGGCGCGACAGTCCCATGAGGATGACTACACCTTC.

This clonotype was seen only once. The chain carries TRBV11-2 and TRBJ2-3; D unresolved. V was clipped by 0 bases and J by 2 bases, with 33 bases between them. Germline V lookup: CDR1 SGHAT, CDR2 FQNNGV. This CDR3 region has 23 residues. The CDR3 is CASSLDLKDGQSLESLFTDTQYF. CDR3 DNA: TGTGCCAGCAGCTTAGATTTGAAGGACGGCCAATCCCTTGAGAGCCTTTTCACAGATACGCAGTATTTT.

The chain recombines TRBV4-2 with TRBJ2-4; 9 nucleotides line up with TRBD2. V lost 0 bases to trimming and J lost 0 bases; unmatched junction nucleotides: 12. The CDR3 length is 20 residues. The V gene's germline CDR1 is LGHNA and CDR2 YNFKEQ. The CDR3: CASSQERRAGGPVAKNIQYF. As DNA, the CDR3 is TGTGCCAGCAGCCAAGAAAGACGAGCGGGAGGACCTGTAGCCAAAAACATTCAGTACTTC.

For this clonotype: This may stem from a read error, because a much larger clone lies one nucleotide away. The chain employs TRBV20-1 and TRBJ2-1; 8 positions match TRBD1. V lost 5 bases, J lost 4 bases, and 7 bases stayed unmatched. The germline V gene has CDR1 DFQATT and CDR2 SNEGSKA (reference sequence). The CDR3 is made up of 14 amino acids. CDR3 region: CSAAGQDIYNEQFF. The CDR3, as DNA: TGCAGTGCTGCGGGACAGGATATTTACAATGAGCAGTTCTTC.

This clonotype was seen more than once but under ten times. The rearrangement links TRBV20-1 to TRBJ2-3; 7 positions match TRBD1. Trimming removed 0 bases from V and 3 bases from J; junction bases left unmatched: 9. The CDR3 runs to 16 residues. The germline CDR1 and CDR2 sequences are DFQATT and SNEGSKA (reference sequence). DNA for the CDR3: TGCAGTGCTAGAGAAAGGAGAAGGGGGCTTACAGATACGCAGTATTTT. Protein product: CSARERRRGLTDTQYF.

Only a few counts were recorded for this clonotype. This chain links TRBV20-1 with TRBJ2-5; 7 bases are shared with TRBD2. The CDR3 sequence is 12 residues long. Germline lookup yields CDR1 DFQATT and CDR2 SNEGSKA (reference sequence). Trimming cost V 5 bases and J 4 bases; bases outside gene matches: 4. DNA of the CDR3: TGCAGTGCTCGTAGCGGGTTAGAGACCCAGTACTTC. Residues: CSARSGLETQYF.

The chain uses TRBV29-1 and TRBJ2-5; TRBD1 might be the D (7 bases). CDR1 is SQVTM, CDR2 ANQGSEA, per germline. The V end lost 3 bases, the J end lost 1 base, and 15 bases lay between the germline ends. The CDR3 loop spans 15 amino acids. In DNA form, the CDR3 reads TGCAGCGTTGACGCGGCAGGGGGGCCCCAAGAGACCCAGTACTTC. Translating gives CSVDAAGGPQETQYF.

V usage is TRBV12-3 or TRBV12-4 and J usage is TRBJ2-6, with 8 nucleotides matching TRBD1. V gave up 3 bases and J gave up 2 bases; unmatched junction bases: 9. The CDR3 is made up of 18 amino acids. In nucleotides, the CDR3 is TGTGCCAGCAGTTTTTTGGGGACAGGACAACCTGGGGCCAACGTCCTGACTTTC. As protein: CASSFLGTGQPGANVLTF.

The chain joins TRBV20-1 to TRBJ2-1, with 10 bases matching TRBD2. The CDR3 contains 16 residues. V lost 2 bases and J lost 8; bases outside the gene matches: 12. Per germline, CDR1 DFQATT and CDR2 SNEGSKA (reference sequence). The CDR3 DNA reads as TGCAGTGCTAGAATGTTGCGGAGCGGGGGGGCTGATGAGCAGTTCTTC. This encodes CSARMLRSGGADEQFF.

This sequence joins TRBV14 and TRBJ2-5, with 7 bases lining up with TRBD2. The last part of the DNA fits TRBJ2-7 better; the J call may be wrong. Germline V gene data show CDR1 as SGHDN and CDR2 as FVKESK. The CDR3 extends over 13 amino acids. CDR3 DNA sequence: TGTGCCAGCAGCCAAGCGGGAGGAAACGAGCAGTACTTC. Its protein is CASSQAGGNEQYF.

This clonotype was picked up one time. The chain recombines TRBV5-5 with TRBJ2-1, with TRBD2 matching over 8 bases. V lost 0 bases, J lost 8 bases, and 7 bases stayed unmatched. The V gene's germline CDR1 is SGHKS and CDR2 YYEKEE (reference sequence). The CDR3 is 15 residues long. In DNA form, the CDR3 reads TGTGCCAGCAGCTTGGAGGCTAGCGGGTTCTATGAGCAGTTCTTC. Protein sequence: CASSLEASGFYEQFF. Full variable domain (remainder filled in from reference TRBV5-5 and TRBJ2-1): DAGVTQSPTHLIKTRGQQVTLRCSPISGHKSVSWYQQVLGQGPQFIFQYYEKEERGRGNFPDRFSARQFPNYSSELNVNALLLGDSALYLCASSLEASGFYEQFFGPGTRLTVL.

The chain recombines TRBV27 with TRBJ2-7, with D tentatively TRBD2 (6 bases). The CDR3 totals 16 residues. The V end was cut by 2 bases, the J end by 6 bases, with 20 bases between. CDR1 is MNHEY, CDR2 SMNVEV, per germline (reference sequence). The chain's CDR3 is CASSLRVLASAVEQYF. Here the CDR3 DNA reads TGTGCCAGCAGTTTACGGGTCTTGGCTAGCGCGGTCGAGCAGTACTTC.

The J gene is TRBJ2-1, the V gene TRBV3-1; 7 bases align to TRBD2. The CDR3 sequence is 16 residues long. The germline V gene has CDR1 LGHDT and CDR2 YNNKEL (reference sequence). V dropped 3 bases and J dropped 0; count of bases not matched to a gene: 5. As DNA, the CDR3 is TGTGCCAGCAGCCAGGGGGGGGTTAGCTCCTACAATGAGCAGTTCTTC. Residues: CASSQGGVSSYNEQFF.

The chain's CDR3 is CASSSGGSFTDTQYF. The CDR3, as DNA: TGCGCCAGCAGCTCGGGGGGGTCCTTCACAGATACGCAGTATTTT. This rearrangement joins TRBV5-1 to TRBJ2-3; 8 bases agree with TRBD2. This CDR3 region has 15 residues. With 3 bases clipped from V and 2 bases from J, the junction kept 5 bases outside the gene matches. Germline V gene data show CDR1 as SGHRS and CDR2 as YFSETQ. Combining the CDR3 with reference TRBV5-1 and TRBJ2-3 gives the whole variable domain KAGVTQTPRYLIKTRGQQVTLSCSPISGHRSVSWYQQTPGQGLQFLFEYFSETQRNKGNFPGRFSGRQFSNSRSEMNVSTLELGDSALYLCASSSGGSFTDTQYFGPGTRLTVL.

Regarding this clonotype: Relative to the germline gene, one junction end is altered; a read error may explain this. The chain recombines TRBV7-2 with TRBJ2-1, with unresolved D. The V gene's germline CDR1 is SGHTA and CDR2 FQGNSA. There are 14 residues in the CDR3. CDR3 amino acids: CAGSLVVPNNEQFF. CDR3 coding DNA: TGTGCCGGCAGCTTAGTCGTCCCAAACAATGAGCAGTTCTTC. Full variable domain (remainder filled in from reference TRBV7-2 and TRBJ2-1): GAGVSQSPSNKVTEKGKDVELRCDPISGHTALYWYRQSLGQGLEFLIYFQGNSAPDKSGLPSDRFSAERTGGSVSTLTIQRTQQEDSAVYLCAGSLVVPNNEQFFGPGTRLTVL.

This chain connects TRBV20-1 to TRBJ2-1, with D perhaps matching TRBD2 (5 bases). Germline CDR1 DFQATT, CDR2 SNEGSKA (reference sequence). Trimming took off 0 bases at V and 2 bases at J, with 14 bases between the two ends. This CDR3 contains 16 residues. The CDR3: CSAREVPSGPYNEQFF. The CDR3 nucleotides are TGCAGTGCTAGAGAGGTCCCCAGCGGCCCCTACAATGAGCAGTTCTTC.

The chain uses TRBV11-2 and TRBJ1-6, with a tentative D call TRBD1 (5 bases). V dropped 5 bases and J dropped 8 bases, with 16 bases sitting between them. This CDR3 contains 15 residues. CDR1 is SGHAT and CDR2 is FQNNGV in the germline V gene. Here the CDR3 reads CASSLGDLGDSPLHF. The CDR3, as DNA: TGTGCCAGCAGCCTAGGGGACCTGGGGGATTCACCCCTCCACTTT. Based on the CDR3 plus reference TRBV11-2 and TRBJ1-6, the full variable domain is EAGVAQSPRYKIIEKRQSVAFWCNPISGHATLYWYQQILGQGPKLLIQFQNNGVVDDSQLPKDRFSAERLKGVDSTLKIQPAKLEDSAVYLCASSLGDLGDSPLHFGNGTRLTVT.

A few counts support this clonotype. This sequence joins TRBV5-1 and TRBJ1-1; 8 nucleotides agree with TRBD1. Looked up from germline, CDR1 is SGHRS and CDR2 is YFSETQ. This CDR3 spans 16 amino acids. The V gene end was trimmed by 2 bases and the J gene end by 0 bases; junction bases not matched to a gene: 6. The DNA of the CDR3 is TGCGCCAGCAGCTTAGGATTGGACAGGGTGAACACTGAAGCTTTCTTT. Its protein is CASSLGLDRVNTEAFF. The variable domain in full, completed from reference TRBV5-1 and TRBJ1-1, reads KAGVTQTPRYLIKTRGQQVTLSCSPISGHRSVSWYQQTPGQGLQFLFEYFSETQRNKGNFPGRFSGRQFSNSRSEMNVSTLELGDSALYLCASSLGLDRVNTEAFFGQGTRLTVV.

A single count supports this clonotype. One junction end does not reproduce the germline sequence, and a read error may be involved. V usage is TRBV7-9 and J usage is TRBJ2-1, with D possibly matching TRBD2 (6 bases). Germline V lookup: CDR1 SEHNR, CDR2 FQNEAQ (reference sequence). This CDR3 is built from 15 residues. CDR3 in amino acids: CASSLALGGLNGQFF. CDR3 nucleotides: TGTGCCAGCAGCTTAGCCTTGGGGGGACTCAATGGGCAGTTCTTC.

The gene calls are TRBV29-1 and TRBJ2-1, with 9 positions matching TRBD2. CDR3 length equals 14 residues. V lost 6 bases and J lost 5; bases outside the gene matches: 8. Germline CDR1 reads SQVTM; CDR2 reads ANQGSEA. CDR3 nucleotide sequence: TGCAGCGTGCGGGCGGGAGGGCCCCACAATGAGCAGTTCTTC. Encoded protein: CSVRAGGPHNEQFF.

V is TRBV12-3 or TRBV12-4 and J is TRBJ1-5; possible D gene TRBD1, 6 bases. V lost 2 bases to trimming and J lost 5 bases, with 10 bases between them. CDR3 length equals 14 residues. Here the CDR3 DNA reads TGTGCCAGCAGTTTAAGACCAGGGGATCAGCCCCAGCATTTT. Amino acid sequence: CASSLRPGDQPQHF.

Only one count was recorded for this clonotype. The chain uses TRBV2 and TRBJ2-5; no reliable D call. Per germline, CDR1 SNHLY and CDR2 FYNNEI. This CDR3 contains 14 residues. V lost 8 bases and J lost 5, with 18 bases in between. CDR3 in DNA: TGTGCCAGCGTGGAGAGTGGCGGCAGTGAGACCCAGTACTTC. It is translated as CASVESGGSETQYF.

The chain joins TRBV20-1 to TRBJ2-4; 8 bases fit TRBD1. V lost 2 bases to trimming and J lost 6 bases; unmatched junction nucleotides: 9. Germline V gene data show CDR1 as DFQATT and CDR2 as SNEGSKA (reference sequence). The CDR3 sequence is 15 residues long. The CDR3 DNA reads TGCAGTGCTAGACGAGCCAGGGGGCCCCCAAACATTCAGTACTTC. Amino acids: CSARRARGPPNIQYF.

The chain is built from TRBV6-1 and TRBJ2-1; 13 bases are shared with TRBD2. The germline V gene encodes CDR1 MNHNS and CDR2 SASEGT. With 6 bases clipped from V and 5 bases from J, the junction kept 10 bases outside the gene matches. The CDR3 length is 17 residues. CDR3 sequence (DNA): TGTGCCAGCAGGACACTAAGACTAGCGGGGGGAGACAATGAGCAGTTCTTC. This gives the protein CASRTLRLAGGDNEQFF.

This clonotype was counted between two and nine times. The chain has TRBV11-2 and TRBJ1-1; possible D gene TRBD1, 5 bases. Germline values: CDR1 SGHAT, CDR2 FQNNGV. V lost 5 bases, J lost 1 base, and 11 bases lay in between. This CDR3 spans 14 amino acids. The CDR3 loop is CASSQGDGNTEAFF. Here the CDR3 DNA reads TGTGCCAGCAGCCAGGGTGACGGGAACACTGAAGCTTTCTTT. Using reference TRBV11-2 and TRBJ1-1 for the parts outside the CDR3, the full variable domain is EAGVAQSPRYKIIEKRQSVAFWCNPISGHATLYWYQQILGQGPKLLIQFQNNGVVDDSQLPKDRFSAERLKGVDSTLKIQPAKLEDSAVYLCASSQGDGNTEAFFGQGTRLTVV.

This clonotype was recorded a few times. The chain couples TRBV4-2 to TRBJ2-1; TRBD2 is a possible D gene (7 bases). Looked up from germline, CDR1 is LGHNA and CDR2 is YNFKEQ. V shed 4 bases and J shed 7 bases, with 14 bases lying between them. This CDR3 contains 14 residues. CDR3 sequence (DNA): TGTGCCAGCAGCCCCGGGGGGCGGGTGAATGAGCAGTTCTTC. Protein sequence: CASSPGGRVNEQFF.

Only one count was recorded for this clonotype. At one boundary the junction diverges from the germline segment, which might be a read error. The chain has TRBV6-4 and TRBJ2-1; the match to TRBD2 covers 7 bases. Germline V gene data show CDR1 as MRHNA and CDR2 as SNTAGT. The CDR3 consists of 17 residues. CDR3 sequence (DNA): TGTGCCAGTAGTGACTCGGCCCGAGCGGGGAGAGTCGATGAGCAGTTCTTC. Amino acids: CASSDSARAGRVDEQFF.

The rearrangement uses TRBV10-3 and TRBJ2-5; TRBD2 agrees at 13 bases. With 8 bases clipped from V and 4 bases from J, the junction kept 13 bases outside the gene matches. The CDR3 covers 17 residues. The V gene's germline CDR1 is ENHRY and CDR2 SYGVKD. CDR3 protein: CAIARDQGLAGPETQYF. For the CDR3, the DNA is TGTGCCATCGCGAGAGACCAGGGACTAGCGGGACCAGAGACCCAGTACTTC.

This clonotype has a single count. The chain carries TRBV9 and TRBJ2-6; D may match TRBD1 or TRBD2 (7 bases each). Trimming took off 1 base at V and 2 bases at J, with 25 bases between the two ends. Germline loops: CDR1 SGDLS, CDR2 YYNGEE. The CDR3 runs 21 residues. CDR3 residues: CASSVWGGQKGLSAGANVLTF. The DNA of the CDR3 is TGTGCCAGCAGCGTATGGGGGGGACAGAAGGGATTGAGCGCTGGGGCCAACGTCCTGACTTTC.

The CDR3 loop is CASSSGGVGRAFLKQFF. The CDR3 DNA sequence: TGTGCCAGCAGCTCCGGGGGCGTTGGCAGGGCTTTCTTGAAGCAGTTCTTC. The chain combines TRBV11-2 with TRBJ2-1, with D perhaps matching TRBD1 or TRBD2 (6 bases each). Germline CDR1 and CDR2: SGHAT and FQNNGV. Trimming stripped 4 bases from V and 11 bases from J, with 27 bases between. CDR3 length equals 17 residues.